A single sample is the source of the 27 T cell receptor beta chains below, sequenced in a study of blood T cells in healthy people across ages. Primers used in a second PCR of roughly 6 to 11 cycles were a sample-barcoded 5' primer and a J-beta primer mix. Via MiXCR, TCRdb re-called the 5' RACE reads, giving one row per CDR3 protein. The sample consists of 270,000 or so distinct CDR3 sequences, less than 30% of them appearing once. The specimen sequenced was blood. The receptors stem from a woman in her 70s in good health.

In this sample, this clonotype turned up a few times. At one of its ends the junction is not consistent with the germline gene, which may arise from a read error. V is TRBV24-1 and J is TRBJ1-1, with a weak D call TRBD1 (5 bases). Germline CDR1 KGHDR, CDR2 SFDVKD. The length of the CDR3 is 14 residues. The CDR3 nucleotides are TGTGCCACCAGGGCCGGGACGGACAACACTGAAGTTTTCTTT. It yields the protein CATRAGTDNTEVFF.

Only a few counts were recorded for this clonotype. This may be a read error, as it is one base from a much larger clone. The chain carries TRBV29-1 and TRBJ2-1, with a tentative D call TRBD2 (6 bases). The DNA end is a closer match to TRBJ2-5, so the J assignment may be wrong. The CDR3 has 15 residues. The germline CDR1 and CDR2 sequences are SQVTM and ANQGSEA. CDR3 region: CSASRGYWDEETQYF. DNA of the CDR3: TGCAGCGCCTCGCGGGGATATTGGGATGAAGAGACCCAGTACTTC.

The CDR3 here is CASRDGVTQHF. Here the CDR3 DNA reads TGTGCCAGCCGGGACGGGGTGACCCAGCATTTT. The V call is TRBV6-2 or TRBV6-3, the J call TRBJ1-5; D possibly corresponds to TRBD1 (5 bases). Trimming left V 8 bases short and J 11 bases short, with 13 bases between. Germline V gives CDR1 MNHEY, CDR2 SVGEGT. This CDR3 comprises 11 residues.

This clonotype was found a few times. The CDR3 DNA reads TGTGCCAGCAGTACCAGGGGCGAAGCTTTCTTT. This gives the protein CASSTRGEAFF. The V and J genes are TRBV6-5 and TRBJ1-1; a weak D match, TRBD1 (6 bases). Germline values: CDR1 MNHEY, CDR2 SVGAGI. The CDR3 consists of 11 residues. Trimming cost V 5 bases and J 8 bases, with 9 bases left between them.

Only a few counts were recorded for this clonotype. The chain uses TRBV7-2 and TRBJ1-2; TRBD1 matches at 7 bases. The CDR3 length is 14 residues. Germline V gives CDR1 SGHTA, CDR2 FQGNSA. Trimming took 2 bases from V and 7 from J; bases not matched to a gene: 7. CDR3 sequence (DNA): TGTGCCAGCAGCTTAAGGGGGCAGGGCGGTGGCTACACCTTC. Translation gives CASSLRGQGGGYTF. Variable domain in full (rest from reference TRBV7-2 and TRBJ1-2): GAGVSQSPSNKVTEKGKDVELRCDPISGHTALYWYRQSLGQGLEFLIYFQGNSAPDKSGLPSDRFSAERTGGSVSTLTIQRTQQEDSAVYLCASSLRGQGGGYTFGSGTRLTVV.

The chain joins TRBV5-5 to TRBJ1-4; D is unclear. Germline CDR1 is SGHKS and CDR2 is YYEKEE (reference sequence). This CDR3 has 15 amino acids. Trimming took off 0 bases at V and 1 base at J, with 7 bases between the two ends. In nucleotides, the CDR3 is TGTGCCAGCAGCTTGGTCTTGGTAACTAATGAAAAACTGTTTTTT. It yields the protein CASSLVLVTNEKLFF.

This sequence joins TRBV18 and TRBJ1-1; possible D gene TRBD1, 5 bases. V lost 4 bases and J 3 bases, leaving 12 bases between the germline ends. CDR1 and CDR2 (germline): KGHSH, LQKENI. CDR3 length: 14 residues. CDR3 in amino acids: CASSLPRVHTEAFF. DNA for the CDR3: TGTGCCAGCTCACTTCCCAGGGTGCACACTGAAGCTTTCTTT. The variable domain in full, completed from reference TRBV18 and TRBJ1-1, reads NAGVMQNPRHLVRRRGQEARLRCSPMKGHSHVYWYRQLPEEGLKFMVYLQKENIIDESGMPKERFSAEFPKEGPSILRIQQVVRGDSAAYFCASSLPRVHTEAFFGQGTRLTVV.

This clonotype occurred a few times. The chain is built from TRBV5-1 and TRBJ2-5, with 9 bases that match TRBD1. This CDR3 comprises 14 residues. Germline V lookup: CDR1 SGHRS, CDR2 YFSETQ. V trimming: 4 bases; J trimming: 3 bases; junction bases outside the gene matches: 4. The CDR3 DNA reads as TGCGCCAGCAGCACACGGACAGGGGAAGAGACCCAGTACTTC. It encodes CASSTRTGEETQYF.

On this clonotype itself: This may stem from a read error, because a much larger clone lies one nucleotide away. V gene TRBV12-3 or TRBV12-4 combines with J gene TRBJ1-5; maybe TRBD1 (6 bases). This CDR3 spans 12 amino acids. The CDR3 spells CDSSPEGGPQHF. As DNA, the CDR3 is TGTGACAGCAGCCCGGAGGGGGGACCCCAGCATTTT.

This clonotype appeared a few times. This chain connects TRBV6-2 or TRBV6-3 to TRBJ2-1; TRBD1 matches at 8 bases. J was trimmed by 3 bases and V by 1 base; bases with no gene match: 5. Germline CDR1 reads MNHEY; CDR2 reads SVGEGT. The CDR3 spans 16 residues. CDR3 DNA: TGTGCCAGCAGTTACTACCCGGGACAGGTCTACAATGAGCAGTTCTTC. Translating gives CASSYYPGQVYNEQFF.

The chain links TRBV11-2 to TRBJ2-2; D is possibly TRBD1 or TRBD2 (7 bases each). The V gene's germline CDR1 is SGHAT and CDR2 FQNNGV. Trimming removed 3 bases at V and 6 bases at J, with 11 bases between. The CDR3 runs 14 residues. The CDR3 is CASSLGRGPGELFF. The CDR3 bases are TGTGCCAGCAGCTTGGGGAGGGGGCCCGGGGAGCTGTTTTTT.

CDR3 amino acids: CASSLAPDRDYGYTF. DNA of the CDR3: TGTGCCAGCAGCTTAGCGCCCGACAGGGACTATGGCTACACCTTC. V and J are TRBV11-2 and TRBJ1-2; 7 bases are a match to TRBD1. V trimming: 1 base; J trimming: 3 bases; junction bases outside the gene matches: 5. The CDR3 has 15 residues. Looked up from germline, CDR1 is SGHAT and CDR2 is FQNNGV.

About this clonotype itself: A read error may account for a junction end that differs from germline. The chain has TRBV7-3 and TRBJ2-5; no reliable D call. The CDR3 contains 14 residues. CDR1 is SGHTA, CDR2 FQGTGA, per germline. CDR3 protein: CAGSFIPSDGTQYF. CDR3 bases: TGCGCCGGCAGCTTCATTCCCTCGGATGGGACCCAGTACTTC.

In DNA, the CDR3 is TGTGCCAGCAGCTTAGCCCCCGGGACAGGGGGGGTTCCCCCCGAGACCCAGTACTTC. This sequence encodes CASSLAPGTGGVPPETQYF. The chain has TRBV7-2 and TRBJ2-5, with TRBD1 matching over 11 bases. CDR3 size: 19 residues. Germline CDR1 and CDR2: SGHTA and FQGNSA. J lost 5 bases, V lost 0 bases, and 14 bases had no gene match.

A note on this clonotype: Lacking the conserved final phenylalanine or tryptophan, this CDR3 likely reflects a read error. V usage is TRBV6-2 or TRBV6-3 and J usage is TRBJ2-1; tentative D call: TRBD1 (6 bases). Deletions cut 7 bases from V and 0 bases from J, with 16 bases between. Germline CDR1 and CDR2: MNHEY and SVGEGT. CDR3 length equals 16 residues. CDR3 residues: CASKKTGLSSYNEQFL. Written as DNA, the CDR3 is TGTGCCAGCAAGAAGACAGGACTTAGCTCCTACAATGAGCAGTTCCTC.

This clonotype occurred a few times. The V and J genes are TRBV6-1 and TRBJ1-5; 9 nucleotides align to TRBD1. The germline V gene has CDR1 MNHNS and CDR2 SASEGT. Trimming cost V 6 bases and J 6 bases; bases outside gene matches: 12. This CDR3 is 16 amino acids long. CDR3 sequence reads: CASSVEPGTGSQPQHF. The CDR3 region has the DNA TGTGCCAGCAGCGTAGAACCCGGGACAGGGAGTCAGCCCCAGCATTTT.

This clonotype was counted between two and nine times. The chain joins TRBV10-3 to TRBJ2-5; TRBD1 aligns across 7 bases. V was clipped by 6 bases and J by 3 bases; unmatched bases: 4. The CDR3 spans 13 residues. In germline, CDR1 is ENHRY, CDR2 SYGVKD. This CDR3 reads CAISGTGEETQYF. In DNA, the CDR3 is TGTGCCATCAGCGGAACAGGGGAAGAGACCCAGTACTTC.

This clonotype was seen more than once but under ten times. V and J are TRBV20-1 and TRBJ2-1; D is perhaps TRBD2 (6 bases). CDR3 length equals 14 residues. Trimming took off 3 bases at V and 9 bases at J, with 18 bases between the two ends. CDR1 DFQATT and CDR2 SNEGSKA come from the germline V gene (reference sequence). CDR3 in amino acids: CSARGDSRLGEQFF. CDR3 coding DNA: TGCAGTGCTAGGGGGGACTCCCGCTTAGGTGAGCAGTTCTTC.

This rearrangement joins TRBV19 to TRBJ2-3; 11 nucleotides match TRBD2. V lost 3 bases, J lost 3 bases, and 5 bases stayed unmatched. Per germline, CDR1 LNHDA and CDR2 SQIVND (reference sequence). There are 16 residues in the CDR3. In DNA form, the CDR3 reads TGTGCCAGTAGTATCTTTCTAGCGGGAGGTACAGATACGCAGTATTTT. It translates to CASSIFLAGGTDTQYF.

The chain uses TRBV20-1 and TRBJ1-1; maybe TRBD1 (6 bases). V lost 8 bases and J 1 base, leaving 26 bases between the germline ends. CDR3 size: 17 residues. CDR1 and CDR2 from the germline V gene are DFQATT and SNEGSKA (reference sequence). This CDR3 reads CSPVPSGAASTNTEAFF. DNA of the CDR3: TGCAGTCCTGTCCCCTCAGGGGCGGCTAGTACGAACACTGAAGCTTTCTTT.

The V gene is TRBV10-3, the J gene TRBJ2-2; D possibly corresponds to TRBD1 (6 bases). V was pared by 5 bases and J by 0 bases, with 10 bases between. The CDR3 loop spans 15 amino acids. From germline, CDR1 is ENHRY and CDR2 SYGVKD. The DNA of the CDR3 is TGTGCCATCAGTCCCGGGACAACGAACACCGGGGAGCTGTTTTTT. This codes for CAISPGTTNTGELFF.

Comments on this clonotype: Sequence at one end of the junction differs from germline and may be a read error. V and J are TRBV7-7 and TRBJ2-5; no reliable D call. The CDR3 covers 13 residues. Germline loops: CDR1 SSHAT, CDR2 FNYEAQ (reference sequence). As DNA, the CDR3 is TGTGCTAGCAGCTTAGATCGGAGTAATTCCCAGTACTTC. Amino acid sequence: CASSLDRSNSQYF.

V is TRBV7-8 and J is TRBJ2-5; TRBD2 agrees at 9 bases. The J call is in doubt because the DNA end fits TRBJ2-1 better. The CDR3 contains 17 residues. Germline V gene sequence: CDR1 SGHVS, CDR2 FQNEAQ. CDR3 amino acids: CASSLVFSLAGYNEQFF. CDR3 coding DNA: TGTGCCAGCAGCTTAGTATTTTCACTAGCGGGTTACAATGAGCAGTTCTTC.

This clonotype was counted many times. This rearrangement joins TRBV7-2 to TRBJ1-4; no definite D call. Germline CDR1 reads SGHTA; CDR2 reads FQGNSA. This CDR3 region has 15 residues. Deletions cut 5 bases from V and 8 bases from J, with 18 bases between. The CDR3 reads CASSRGGRVDEKLFF. DNA of the CDR3: TGTGCCAGCAGCAGAGGCGGGAGGGTAGACGAAAAACTGTTTTTT.

This clonotype appeared a few times. This rearrangement joins TRBV7-2 to TRBJ2-1; the match to TRBD2 covers 10 bases. The germline V gene encodes CDR1 SGHTA and CDR2 FQGNSA. The CDR3 runs 16 residues. V dropped 6 bases and J dropped 6; count of bases not matched to a gene: 11. The CDR3 sequence: CASSSRALAGSNEQFF. CDR3 bases: TGTGCCAGCAGTTCACGGGCACTAGCGGGATCCAATGAGCAGTTCTTC.

With respect to this clonotype: This may be a read error: a much more frequent sequence differs by one nucleotide. The chain has TRBV5-1 and TRBJ2-3; D is ambiguous. V lost 0 bases and J lost 0, with 11 bases in between. Germline V lookup: CDR1 SGHRS, CDR2 YFSETQ. The CDR3 has 16 residues. CDR3 sequence: CASSLGVASSTDTQYF. The CDR3 nucleotides are TGCGCCAGCAGCTTGGGCGTAGCATCTAGCACAGATACGCAGTATTTT.

The V gene is TRBV12-3 or TRBV12-4, the J gene TRBJ1-1; D perhaps matches TRBD1 (5 bases). The CDR3 spans 14 residues. Trimming took off 3 bases at V and 3 bases at J, with 11 bases between the two ends. CDR3 amino acids: CASSFSQGHTEAFF. In DNA form, the CDR3 reads TGTGCCAGCAGTTTCTCCCAGGGCCACACTGAAGCTTTCTTT.